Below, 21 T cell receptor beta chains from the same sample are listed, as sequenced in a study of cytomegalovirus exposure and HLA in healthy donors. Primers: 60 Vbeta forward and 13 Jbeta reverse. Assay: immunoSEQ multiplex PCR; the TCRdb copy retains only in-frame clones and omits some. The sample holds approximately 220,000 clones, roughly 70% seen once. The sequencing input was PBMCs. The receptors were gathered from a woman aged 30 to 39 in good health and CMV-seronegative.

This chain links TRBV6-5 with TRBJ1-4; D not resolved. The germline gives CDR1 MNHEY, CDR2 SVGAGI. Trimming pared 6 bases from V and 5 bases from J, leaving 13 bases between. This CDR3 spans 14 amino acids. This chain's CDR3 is CASSLSTANEKLFF. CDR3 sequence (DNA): TGTGCCAGCAGCCTAAGCACAGCAAATGAAAAACTGTTTTTT.

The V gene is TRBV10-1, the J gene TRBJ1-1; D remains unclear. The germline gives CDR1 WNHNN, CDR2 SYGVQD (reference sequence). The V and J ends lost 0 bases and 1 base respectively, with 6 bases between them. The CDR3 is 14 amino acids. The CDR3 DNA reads TGCGCCAGCAGTGAGTCCGGCGGGAACACTGAAGCTTTCTTT. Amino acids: CASSESGGNTEAFF.

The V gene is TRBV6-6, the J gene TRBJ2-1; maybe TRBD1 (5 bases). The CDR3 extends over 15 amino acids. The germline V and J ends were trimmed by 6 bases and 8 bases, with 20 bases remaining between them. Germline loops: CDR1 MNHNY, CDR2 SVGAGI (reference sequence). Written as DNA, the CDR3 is TGTGCCAGCAGACACGGACAAGGACGTTCGGATGAGCAGTTCTTC. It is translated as CASRHGQGRSDEQFF.

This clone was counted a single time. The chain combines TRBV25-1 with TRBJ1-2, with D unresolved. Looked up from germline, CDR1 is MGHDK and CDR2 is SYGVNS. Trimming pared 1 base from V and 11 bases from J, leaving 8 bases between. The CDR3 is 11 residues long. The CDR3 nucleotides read TGTGCCAGCAGTGAATTGGAGGCTTACACCTTC. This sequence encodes CASSELEAYTF.

Here the CDR3 DNA reads TGTGCCAGTAGTATCCGGGGGGCCCCTGAAGCTTTCTTT. Protein product: CASSIRGAPEAFF. The chain combines TRBV19 with TRBJ1-1; maybe TRBD1 (6 bases). The germline gives CDR1 LNHDA, CDR2 SQIVND (reference sequence). The CDR3 has 13 residues. With 3 bases removed from V and 6 bases from J, the gap between germline ends came to 11 bases.

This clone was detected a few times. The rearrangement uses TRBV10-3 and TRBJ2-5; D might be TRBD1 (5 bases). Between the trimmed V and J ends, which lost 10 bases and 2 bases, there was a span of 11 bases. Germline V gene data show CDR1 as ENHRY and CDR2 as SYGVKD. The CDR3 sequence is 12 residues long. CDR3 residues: CATKTAQETQYF. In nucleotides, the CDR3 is TGTGCCACCAAGACAGCACAAGAGACCCAGTACTTC.

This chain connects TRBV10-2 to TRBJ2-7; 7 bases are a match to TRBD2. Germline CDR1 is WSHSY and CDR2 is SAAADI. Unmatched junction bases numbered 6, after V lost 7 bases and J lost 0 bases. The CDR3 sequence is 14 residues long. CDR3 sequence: CASKPAGSSYEQYF. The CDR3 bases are TGCGCCAGCAAACCAGCGGGAAGCTCCTACGAGCAGTACTTC.

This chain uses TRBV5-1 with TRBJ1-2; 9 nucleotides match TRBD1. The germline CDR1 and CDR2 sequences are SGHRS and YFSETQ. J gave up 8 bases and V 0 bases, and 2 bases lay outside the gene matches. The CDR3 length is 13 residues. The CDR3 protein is CASSLETGGGYTF. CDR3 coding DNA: TGCGCCAGCAGCTTGGAAACAGGGGGCGGCTACACCTTC.

CDR3 nucleotide sequence: TGTGCCAGCAGTAAGGGGGACAGGGTAGACTCCTACGAGCAGTACTTC. Its translation is CASSKGDRVDSYEQYF. This sequence joins TRBV9 and TRBJ2-5; 9 bases fit TRBD1. The DNA end is a closer match to TRBJ2-7, so the J assignment may be wrong. The CDR3 has 16 amino acids. Germline CDR1 is SGDLS and CDR2 is YYNGEE.

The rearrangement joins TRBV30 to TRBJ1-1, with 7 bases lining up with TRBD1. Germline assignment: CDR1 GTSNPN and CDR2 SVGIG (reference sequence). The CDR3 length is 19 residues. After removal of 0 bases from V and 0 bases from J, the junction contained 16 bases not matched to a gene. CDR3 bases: TGTGCCTGGAGTGTACTTTTTCGGAAAGGGGGCTCGATGAACACTGAAGCTTTCTTT. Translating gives CAWSVLFRKGGSMNTEAFF.

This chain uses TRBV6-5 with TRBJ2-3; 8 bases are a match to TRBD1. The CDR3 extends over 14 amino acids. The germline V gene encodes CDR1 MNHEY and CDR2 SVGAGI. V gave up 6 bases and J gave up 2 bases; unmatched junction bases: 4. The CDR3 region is CASRPGQATDTQYF. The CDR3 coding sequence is TGTGCCAGCAGACCGGGACAGGCCACAGATACGCAGTATTTT.

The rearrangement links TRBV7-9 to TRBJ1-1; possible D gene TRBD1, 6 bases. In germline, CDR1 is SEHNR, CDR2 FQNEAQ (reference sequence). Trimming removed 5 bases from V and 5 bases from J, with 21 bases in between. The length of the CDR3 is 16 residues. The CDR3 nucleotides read TGTGCCAGCAGCAACGGCCGGATTGACAGGAGAACTGAAGCTTTCTTT. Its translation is CASSNGRIDRRTEAFF.

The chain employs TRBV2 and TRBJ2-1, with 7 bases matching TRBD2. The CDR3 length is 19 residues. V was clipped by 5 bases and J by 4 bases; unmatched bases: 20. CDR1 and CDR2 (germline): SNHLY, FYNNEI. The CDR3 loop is CASSPLLAAPGRGYNEQFF. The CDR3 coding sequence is TGTGCCAGCAGTCCCCTTCTAGCGGCCCCGGGAAGGGGATACAATGAGCAGTTCTTC.

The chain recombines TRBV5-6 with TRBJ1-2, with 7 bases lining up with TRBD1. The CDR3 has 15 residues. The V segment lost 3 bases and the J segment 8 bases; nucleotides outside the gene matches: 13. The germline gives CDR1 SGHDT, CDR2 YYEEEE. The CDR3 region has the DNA TGTGCCAGCAGCTGGAGGGGACAGTCGCTGGGGGGCTACACCTTC. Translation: CASSWRGQSLGGYTF.

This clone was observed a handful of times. CDR3 coding DNA: TGTGCCACCAGCAGAGATAGACAGGCCAATGAGCAGTTCTTC. Translating it yields CATSRDRQANEQFF. This sequence joins TRBV15 and TRBJ2-1; perhaps TRBD1 as D (6 bases). Deletions cut 0 bases from V and 6 bases from J, with 9 bases between. Germline V gene lookup returns CDR1 LNHNV and CDR2 YYDKDF (reference sequence). The CDR3 consists of 14 residues.

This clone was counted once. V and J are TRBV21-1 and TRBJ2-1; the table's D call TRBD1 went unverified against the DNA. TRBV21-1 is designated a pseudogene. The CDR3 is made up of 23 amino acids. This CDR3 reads CASSVRDRGLNDPTPRIWNEQFF. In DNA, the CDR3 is TGTGCCAGCAGCGTCCGGGACAGGGGGCTAAACGACCCTACTCCTAGAATATGGAATGAGCAGTTCTTC.

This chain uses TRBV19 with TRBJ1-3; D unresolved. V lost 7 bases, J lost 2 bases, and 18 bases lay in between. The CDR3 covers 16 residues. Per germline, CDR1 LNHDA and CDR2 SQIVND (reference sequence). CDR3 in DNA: TGTGCCAGTACCACAACCCTCATGGGCGCTGGAAACACCATATATTTT. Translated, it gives CASTTTLMGAGNTIYF. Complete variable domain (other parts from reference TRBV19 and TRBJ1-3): DGGITQSPKYLFRKEGQNVTLSCEQNLNHDAMYWYRQDPGQGLRLIYYSQIVNDFQKGDIAEGYSVSREKKESFPLTVTSAQKNPTAFYLCASTTTLMGAGNTIYFGEGSWLTVV.

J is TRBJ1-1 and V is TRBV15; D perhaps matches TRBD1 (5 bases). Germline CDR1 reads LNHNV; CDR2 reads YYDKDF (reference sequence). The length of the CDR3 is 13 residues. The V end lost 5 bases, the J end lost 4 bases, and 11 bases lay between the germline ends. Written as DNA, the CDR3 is TGTGCCACCAGCGGAATTACAGGCACTGAAGCTTTCTTT. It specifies CATSGITGTEAFF.

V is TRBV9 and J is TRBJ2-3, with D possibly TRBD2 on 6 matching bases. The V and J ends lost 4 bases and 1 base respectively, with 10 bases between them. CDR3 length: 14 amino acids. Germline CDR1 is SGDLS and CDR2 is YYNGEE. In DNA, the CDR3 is TGTGCCAGCAGCCCGGGACTCCGCACAGATACGCAGTATTTT. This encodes CASSPGLRTDTQYF.

In DNA form, the CDR3 reads TGTGCCAGCCGCCCACGCAGCCAGGGTGGAGAAAAACTGTTTTTT. It encodes CASRPRSQGGEKLFF. The chain employs TRBV6-1 and TRBJ1-4; D might be TRBD1 (5 bases). The germline V and J ends were trimmed by 8 bases and 8 bases, with 21 bases remaining between them. The CDR3 has 15 residues. Germline loops: CDR1 MNHNS, CDR2 SASEGT.

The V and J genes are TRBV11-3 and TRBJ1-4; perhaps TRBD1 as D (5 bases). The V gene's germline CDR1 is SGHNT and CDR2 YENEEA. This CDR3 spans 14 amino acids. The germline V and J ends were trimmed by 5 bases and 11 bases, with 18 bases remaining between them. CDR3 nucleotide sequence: TGTGCCAGCAGCCAGCGAGATAAGGGGTCGAAACTGTTTTTT. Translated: CASSQRDKGSKLFF.